These 30 T cell receptor beta chains were sequenced from one sample in a study of T-cell reconstitution after alpha-beta-depleted transplantation in children. The authors prepared the TCRbeta library with unique molecular identifiers. TCRdb re-called the PCR reads through MiXCR, storing one row per CDR3 protein. The repertoire holds some 220,000 distinct CDR3 sequences, with roughly a tenth as singletons. Source: PBMCs, taken before TCRalphabeta/CD19-depleted stem cell transplant. All receptors come from a child less than two years old with acute myeloid leukemia, due to receive a stem cell transplant.

Many counts were recorded for this clonotype. This chain joins TRBV29-1 and TRBJ2-1; 10 bases fit TRBD1. Trimming took 5 bases from V and 2 from J; bases not matched to a gene: 6. This CDR3 region has 15 residues. Germline CDR1 SQVTM, CDR2 ANQGSEA. The CDR3 DNA is TGCAGCGTTAAGGGACAGGGGACCCCCTACAATGAGCAGTTCTTC. As protein: CSVKGQGTPYNEQFF.

This clonotype showed up many times. The chain links TRBV20-1 to TRBJ2-7, with 9 bases identical to TRBD2. The CDR3 sequence is 15 residues long. V gave up 3 bases and J gave up 5 bases; unmatched junction bases: 11. Germline V gene data show CDR1 as DFQATT and CDR2 as SNEGSKA (reference sequence). CDR3 in amino acids: CSASVAGGMLDEQYF. DNA for the CDR3: TGCAGTGCTAGCGTGGCGGGGGGGATGCTCGACGAGCAGTACTTC.

This clonotype was seen at least ten times. V is TRBV7-2 and J is TRBJ2-4; TRBD2 matches at 8 bases. The CDR3 spans 17 residues. Germline V gene sequence: CDR1 SGHTA, CDR2 FQGNSA. V lost 5 bases to trimming and J lost 1 base; unmatched junction nucleotides: 10. The CDR3 DNA reads as TGTGCCAGCAGCCCAGAGGGCGGGAGGACGGCCAAAAACATTCAGTACTTC. Encoded protein: CASSPEGGRTAKNIQYF.

This clonotype occurred a few times. The chain combines TRBV7-3 with TRBJ2-2; unclear D gene. Germline V gives CDR1 SGHTA, CDR2 FQGTGA. The CDR3 runs 13 residues. The ends were cut back, 5 bases at V and 7 bases at J, with 11 bases in the middle. CDR3 loop: CASSPQNGGELFF. The CDR3 DNA reads as TGTGCCAGCAGCCCCCAGAATGGCGGGGAGCTGTTTTTT.

This clonotype was detected ten times or more. This chain joins TRBV12-3 or TRBV12-4 and TRBJ1-4; no clear D. The CDR3 has 15 residues. V was shortened by 3 bases and J by 4 bases, with 12 bases between the two germline ends. The CDR3, as DNA: TGTGCCAGCAGTTTGGGCCCCCGGGATAATGAAAAACTGTTTTTT. Translation gives CASSLGPRDNEKLFF.

Ten or more counts support this clonotype. The rearrangement uses TRBV4-2 and TRBJ1-1; 8 bases map to TRBD1. Germline V gene sequence: CDR1 LGHNA, CDR2 YNFKEQ. The CDR3 has 14 residues. The junction had 0 bases not matched to a gene; V was cut back by 0 bases and J by 3 bases. DNA for the CDR3: TGTGCCAGCAGCCAAGAACAGGGGGACACTGAAGCTTTCTTT. It translates to CASSQEQGDTEAFF.

In its sample, this clonotype was seen many times. V and J are TRBV7-8 and TRBJ2-7; no clear D gene. Germline V lookup: CDR1 SGHVS, CDR2 FQNEAQ. The V end was cut by 3 bases, the J end by 6 bases, with 6 bases between. The CDR3 contains 11 residues. This CDR3 reads CASSFLAEQYF. CDR3 DNA sequence: TGTGCCAGCAGCTTTCTGGCCGAGCAGTACTTC.

In this sample, this clonotype turned up a few times. The V gene is TRBV7-9, the J gene TRBJ2-7; 9 bases match TRBD1. Losses at the gene ends were 4 bases for V and 2 bases for J; bases not matched to a gene: 0. CDR3 length: 13 amino acids. Germline CDR1 is SEHNR and CDR2 is FQNEAQ (reference sequence). CDR3 bases: TGTGCCAGCAGCTGGACAGGGGCCTACGAGCAGTACTTC. Residues: CASSWTGAYEQYF.

At least ten counts were recorded for this clonotype. The genes are TRBV20-1 and TRBJ2-7; 8 bases are shared with TRBD1. Germline V gene sequence: CDR1 DFQATT, CDR2 SNEGSKA (reference sequence). This CDR3 comprises 14 residues. The ends lost 4 bases at V and 2 bases at J; junction bases unmatched: 7. The CDR3 reads CSATYSQGAYEQYF. The CDR3 region has the DNA TGCAGTGCTACCTACTCACAGGGGGCCTACGAGCAGTACTTC.

The rearrangement uses TRBV6-5 and TRBJ2-7; 8 nucleotides align to TRBD2. This CDR3 is built from 16 residues. CDR1 MNHEY and CDR2 SVGAGI come from the germline V gene. V lost 2 bases, J lost 2 bases, and 8 bases stayed unmatched. CDR3 sequence reads: CASSYPGLVKTYEQYF. Here the CDR3 DNA reads TGTGCCAGCAGTTACCCGGGACTAGTCAAGACCTACGAGCAGTACTTC.

This clonotype has ten or more counts. The chain recombines TRBV18 with TRBJ2-7; unclear D gene. This CDR3 is built from 14 residues. CDR1 is KGHSH and CDR2 is LQKENI in the germline V gene. V was trimmed by 5 bases and J by 2 bases, leaving 13 bases between them. CDR3 amino acids: CASSSGRKTYEQYF. The CDR3 DNA is TGTGCCAGCTCATCAGGCCGCAAGACCTACGAGCAGTACTTC.

This clonotype was seen ten or more times. The chain is built from TRBV24-1 and TRBJ1-5; weak D call: TRBD1 (5 bases). Germline CDR1 is KGHDR and CDR2 is SFDVKD. V was trimmed by 6 bases and J by 1 base, leaving 12 bases between them. The CDR3 is made up of 15 amino acids. For the CDR3, the DNA is TGTGCCACCAGTTCGGCGGGGGGGAGCAATCAGCCCCAGCATTTT. Protein: CATSSAGGSNQPQHF.

This clonotype has at least ten counts. The chain combines TRBV7-9 with TRBJ2-7; D unresolved. Germline V gene data show CDR1 as SEHNR and CDR2 as FQNEAQ (reference sequence). This CDR3 spans 12 amino acids. V was shortened by 0 bases and J by 6 bases, with 6 bases between the two germline ends. CDR3 in amino acids: CASSLAESEQYF. The CDR3 nucleotides read TGTGCCAGCAGCTTAGCCGAGTCCGAGCAGTACTTC.

The table lists this clonotype with many counts. The chain has TRBV19 and TRBJ1-1; tentatively, D is TRBD1 (5 bases). The CDR3 has 14 residues. V gave up 3 bases and J gave up 4 bases, with 12 bases separating them. CDR1 LNHDA and CDR2 SQIVND come from the germline V gene (reference sequence). The CDR3 loop reads CASSIGTGVTEAFF. For the CDR3, the DNA is TGTGCCAGTAGTATCGGGACGGGAGTCACTGAAGCTTTCTTT.

The chain combines TRBV2 with TRBJ2-7; maybe TRBD2 (6 bases). This CDR3 region has 12 residues. Germline values: CDR1 SNHLY, CDR2 FYNNEI. Trimming cost V 9 bases and J 5 bases, with 14 bases left between them. The CDR3 loop is CASFGGRDEQYF. CDR3 DNA: TGTGCCAGTTTTGGAGGGAGAGACGAGCAGTACTTC.

This clonotype was seen many times. The chain joins TRBV9 to TRBJ2-1; TRBD1 is a possible D gene (5 bases). V dropped 0 bases and J dropped 5 bases, with 6 bases sitting between them. This CDR3 has 13 amino acids. Per the germline V gene, CDR1 is SGDLS and CDR2 is YYNGEE. In nucleotides, the CDR3 is TGTGCCAGCAGCGTAGGGACAAACAATGAGCAGTTCTTC. This sequence encodes CASSVGTNNEQFF.

The sample holds many counts of this clonotype. The V and J genes are TRBV5-1 and TRBJ2-3, with 9 bases lining up with TRBD2. The CDR3 has 14 amino acids. The germline gives CDR1 SGHRS, CDR2 YFSETQ. The J segment lost 3 bases and the V segment lost 5 bases, leaving 4 bases of the junction unmatched. CDR3 sequence (DNA): TGCGCCAGCAGAAAGACTAGCGGAACAGATACGCAGTATTTT. Translating gives CASRKTSGTDTQYF.

V gene TRBV28 combines with J gene TRBJ2-3, with 10 positions matching TRBD2. With 1 base clipped from V and 6 bases from J, the junction kept 7 bases outside the gene matches. The CDR3 sequence is 16 residues long. The germline V gene has CDR1 MDHEN and CDR2 SYDVKM. The CDR3 region is CASSLSAGGPRDTQYF. Written as DNA, the CDR3 is TGTGCCAGCAGTTTATCAGCGGGGGGGCCAAGGGATACGCAGTATTTT.

This sequence joins TRBV20-1 and TRBJ1-2; D may be TRBD1 (5 bases). CDR3 length equals 16 residues. Germline values: CDR1 DFQATT, CDR2 SNEGSKA (reference sequence). CDR3 sequence (DNA): TGCTGCGCTAGAGGCCGGGTTAGGGGCCCTAACTATGGCTACACCTTC. The encoded protein is CCARGRVRGPNYGYTF.

Of note for this clonotype: One end of the junction fails to match germline, which may point to a read error. This chain joins TRBV5-1 and TRBJ2-1; 10 bases are a match to TRBD2. This CDR3 is 15 amino acids long. Germline V CDR1 and CDR2: SGHRS, YFSETQ. Here the CDR3 DNA reads TGCGCCATCAGCTTGGTGACTAGCGGGTACAATGAGCAGTTCTTC. Translating gives CAISLVTSGYNEQFF. The full variable domain, in which reference TRBV5-1 and TRBJ2-1 provide the parts outside the CDR3, is KAGVTQTPRYLIKTRGQQVTLSCSPISGHRSVSWYQQTPGQGLQFLFEYFSETQRNKGNFPGRFSGRQFSNSRSEMNVSTLELGDSALYLCAISLVTSGYNEQFFGPGTRLTVL.

This clonotype appeared many times. The chain carries TRBV25-1 and TRBJ1-1; D gene ambiguous. The ends were cut back, 1 base at V and 3 bases at J, with 6 bases in the middle. The CDR3 runs 13 residues. Per the germline V gene, CDR1 is MGHDK and CDR2 is SYGVNS. CDR3 region: CASSEFGDTEAFF. The CDR3 DNA follows: TGTGCCAGCAGTGAATTTGGGGACACTGAAGCTTTCTTT.

This clonotype appeared a few times. The rearrangement links TRBV11-3 to TRBJ2-2, with 12 bases matching TRBD1. Germline values: CDR1 SGHNT, CDR2 YENEEA. With V trimmed by 5 bases and J by 3 bases, 4 bases remained unmatched. This CDR3 spans 16 amino acids. CDR3: CASSPGTGGHTGELFF. CDR3 nucleotide sequence: TGTGCCAGCAGCCCCGGGACAGGGGGCCACACCGGGGAGCTGTTTTTT.

At least ten counts were recorded for this clonotype. The rearrangement links TRBV27 to TRBJ1-1; 7 positions agree with TRBD1. The CDR3 contains 14 residues. Germline-derived CDR1 and CDR2 are MNHEY and SMNVEV (reference sequence). Trimming cost V 10 bases and J 0 bases; bases outside gene matches: 8. The CDR3, as DNA: TGTGCCACCACTCGGGACAGTCTGAACACTGAAGCTTTCTTT. As protein: CATTRDSLNTEAFF.

This clonotype was counted at least ten times. This chain uses TRBV5-1 with TRBJ1-4; possibly TRBD1 for D (5 bases). V lost 4 bases, J lost 0 bases, and 7 bases lay in between. The CDR3 contains 14 residues. CDR1 is SGHRS and CDR2 is YFSETQ in the germline V gene. The CDR3: CASSPRATNEKLFF. CDR3 DNA: TGCGCCAGCAGCCCCAGGGCAACTAATGAAAAACTGTTTTTT.

This clonotype appeared many times. V gene TRBV7-3 combines with J gene TRBJ2-3; TRBD2 agrees at 7 bases. The V and J ends lost 3 bases and 4 bases, in that order; junction bases with no gene match: 7. There are 15 residues in the CDR3. Germline CDR1 reads SGHTA; CDR2 reads FQGTGA. The DNA of the CDR3 is TGTGCCAGCAGCTTCACGGGCGGGAGCTCAGATACGCAGTATTTT. Translating it yields CASSFTGGSSDTQYF.

This clonotype was found many times. The V gene is TRBV5-8, the J gene TRBJ2-3; 14 nucleotides agree with TRBD2. This CDR3 comprises 17 residues. The germline CDR1 and CDR2 sequences are SGHTS and YDEGEE. V gave up 4 bases and J gave up 3 bases; unmatched junction bases: 7. In DNA form, the CDR3 reads TGTGCCAGCAGCCCTGGGACTAGCGGGAGTGTTACAGATACGCAGTATTTT. Encoded protein: CASSPGTSGSVTDTQYF.

This clonotype turned up a few times. The chain links TRBV11-3 to TRBJ2-2; D is ambiguous. CDR3 size: 14 residues. Germline V gives CDR1 SGHNT, CDR2 YENEEA. The ends were cut back, 5 bases at V and 2 bases at J, with 9 bases in the middle. The CDR3 sequence: CASSAEANTGELFF. The DNA of the CDR3 is TGTGCCAGCAGCGCCGAGGCCAACACCGGGGAGCTGTTTTTT.

This clonotype was recorded many times. The V gene is TRBV24-1, the J gene TRBJ2-2; 8 nucleotides match TRBD1. Germline CDR1 KGHDR, CDR2 SFDVKD. V lost 4 bases and J lost 4; bases outside the gene matches: 4. The CDR3 extends over 15 amino acids. The CDR3 region is CATSDRGRSTGELFF. The CDR3 DNA is TGTGCCACCAGTGACAGGGGGCGTAGCACCGGGGAGCTGTTTTTT.

This clonotype occurred once. A read error may explain this, as a much larger clone is one base away. The chain uses TRBV20-1 and TRBJ2-5; possible D gene TRBD2, 6 bases. Germline V gene lookup returns CDR1 DFQATT and CDR2 SNEGSKA (reference sequence). The CDR3 is 12 residues long. The CDR3 protein is CIASDYLGTQYF. The CDR3 nucleotides read TGCATTGCTTCGGACTATCTCGGGACCCAGTACTTC.

About this clonotype itself: A clone one base away is much larger, so this may be a read error. V and J are TRBV28 and TRBJ2-4, with D maybe TRBD1 (6 bases). CDR1 and CDR2 (germline): MDHEN, SYDVKM. Trimming took 10 bases from V and 0 from J, leaving 13 bases between them. This CDR3 region has 14 residues. The CDR3 DNA reads as TGTGCCAACAGGGACGCTGTAGCCAAAAACATTCAGTACTTC. This sequence encodes CANRDAVAKNIQYF.